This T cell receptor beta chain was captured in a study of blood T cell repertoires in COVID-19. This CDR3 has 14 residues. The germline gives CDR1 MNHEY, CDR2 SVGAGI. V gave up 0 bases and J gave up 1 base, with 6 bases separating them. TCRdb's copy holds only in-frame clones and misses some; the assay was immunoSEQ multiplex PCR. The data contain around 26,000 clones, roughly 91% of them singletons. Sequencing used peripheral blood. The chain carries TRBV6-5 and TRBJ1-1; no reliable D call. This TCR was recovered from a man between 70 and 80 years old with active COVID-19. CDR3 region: CASSYSRRNTEAFF. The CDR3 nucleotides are TGTGCCAGCAGTTACTCTCGCAGGAACACTGAAGCTTTCTTT.